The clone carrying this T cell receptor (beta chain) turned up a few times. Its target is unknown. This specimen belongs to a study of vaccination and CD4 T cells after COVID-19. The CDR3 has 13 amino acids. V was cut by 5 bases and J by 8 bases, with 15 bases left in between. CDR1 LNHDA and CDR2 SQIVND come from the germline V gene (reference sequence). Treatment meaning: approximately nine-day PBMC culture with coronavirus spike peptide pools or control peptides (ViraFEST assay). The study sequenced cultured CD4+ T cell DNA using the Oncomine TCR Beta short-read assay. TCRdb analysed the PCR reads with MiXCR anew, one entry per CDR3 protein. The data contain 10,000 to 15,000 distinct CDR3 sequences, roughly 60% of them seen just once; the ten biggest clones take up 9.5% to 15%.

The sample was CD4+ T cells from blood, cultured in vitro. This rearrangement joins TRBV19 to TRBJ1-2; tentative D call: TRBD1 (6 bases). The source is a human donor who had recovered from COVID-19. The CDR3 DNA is TGTGCCAGTAGTCCTCAGGGAGGGGGAGGCTACACCTTC. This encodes CASSPQGGGGYTF.